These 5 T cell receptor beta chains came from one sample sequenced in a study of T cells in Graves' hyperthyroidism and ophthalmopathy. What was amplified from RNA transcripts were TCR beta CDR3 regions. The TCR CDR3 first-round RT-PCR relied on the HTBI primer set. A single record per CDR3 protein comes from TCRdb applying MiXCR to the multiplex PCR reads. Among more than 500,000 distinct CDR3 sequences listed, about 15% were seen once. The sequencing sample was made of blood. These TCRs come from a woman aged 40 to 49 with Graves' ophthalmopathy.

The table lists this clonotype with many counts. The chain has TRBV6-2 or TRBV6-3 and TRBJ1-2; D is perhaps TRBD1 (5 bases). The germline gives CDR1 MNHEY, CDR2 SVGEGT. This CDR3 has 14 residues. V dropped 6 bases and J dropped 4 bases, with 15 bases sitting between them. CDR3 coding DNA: TGTGCCAGCAGCCGGCCACAGGCGGTCTATGGCTACACCTTC. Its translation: CASSRPQAVYGYTF.

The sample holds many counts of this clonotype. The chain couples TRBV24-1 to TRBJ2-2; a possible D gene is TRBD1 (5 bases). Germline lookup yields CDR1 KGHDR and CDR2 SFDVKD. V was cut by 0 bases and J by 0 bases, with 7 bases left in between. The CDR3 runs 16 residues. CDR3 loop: CATSDLDRPNTGELFF. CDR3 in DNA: TGTGCCACCAGTGATTTGGACAGACCGAACACCGGGGAGCTGTTTTTT.

CDR3 loop: CASSLAQGQNNQPQHF. DNA of the CDR3: TGTGCCAGCAGCTTGGCCCAAGGACAGAATAATCAGCCCCAGCATTTT. The chain links TRBV5-6 to TRBJ1-5; possibly TRBD1 for D (6 bases). V lost 0 bases, J lost 4 bases, and 14 bases lay in between. The CDR3 spans 16 residues. Germline values: CDR1 SGHDT, CDR2 YYEEEE.

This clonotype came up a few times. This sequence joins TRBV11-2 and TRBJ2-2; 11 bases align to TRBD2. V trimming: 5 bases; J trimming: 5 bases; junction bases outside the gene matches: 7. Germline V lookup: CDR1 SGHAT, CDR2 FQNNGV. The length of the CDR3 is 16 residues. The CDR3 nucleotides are TGTGCCAGCAGCACTAGTTCTAGCGGGGGGACCGGGGAGCTGTTTTTT. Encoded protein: CASSTSSSGGTGELFF.

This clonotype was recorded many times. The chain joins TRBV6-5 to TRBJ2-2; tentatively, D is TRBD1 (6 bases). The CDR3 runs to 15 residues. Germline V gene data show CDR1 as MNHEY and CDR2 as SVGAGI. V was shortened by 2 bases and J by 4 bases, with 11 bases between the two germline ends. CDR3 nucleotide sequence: TGTGCCAGCAGTTACACGCGACAGGTCACCGGGGAGCTGTTTTTT. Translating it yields CASSYTRQVTGELFF.